This T cell receptor (beta chain) was recovered during a study of T cells in Graves' hyperthyroidism and ophthalmopathy. Study-level information: Peripheral blood specimens were obtained at initial diagnosis, prior to any treatment.

CDR1 SEHNR and CDR2 FQNEAQ come from the germline V gene (reference sequence). CDR3 length: 12 amino acids. Trimming removed 4 bases from V and 5 bases from J, with 9 bases in between. Used for diagnoses were clinical symptoms, serum thyroxine and TRAb, thyroid ultrasound and orbital computed tomography. The study's findings and limits: Within blood appeared most thyroid clonotypes that had expanded above 0.001.

RNA transcripts yielded amplified TCR beta CDR3 regions. HTBI primers were employed in a first-round RT-PCR of the TCR CDR3. MiXCR, applied by TCRdb to the multiplex PCR reads, yields one record per CDR3 protein. The table records hundreds of thousands of distinct CDR3 sequences, roughly 14% of them present only once. This clonotype was seen at least ten times. Its antigen is still unknown. The receptor was derived from a woman aged 40 to 50 with Graves' ophthalmopathy. The chain joins TRBV7-9 to TRBJ2-7; perhaps TRBD2 as D (5 bases). The sample consisted of blood. CDR3 loop: CASSSGIDEQYF. In nucleotides, the CDR3 is TGTGCCAGCAGCTCCGGGATCGACGAGCAGTACTTC.